These 13 T cell receptor beta chains came from one sample sequenced in a study of T cells in Graves' hyperthyroidism and ophthalmopathy (dated by TCRdb to between 2018 and 2021). Library creation used multiplex PCR. This sample was sequenced with an Illumina HiSeq 2000. The TCR beta CDR3 regions were amplified from the RNA transcripts. A first-round RT-PCR of the TCR CDR3 used the HTBI primer set with the Qiagen OneStep RT-PCR kit. TCRdb trimmed the raw reads at Q25, called clones with MiXCR and kept productive beta chains. For every CDR3 protein sequence, its rows merge into one entry that carries the most common genes and DNA. Across this sample there are about 600,000 distinct CDR3 sequences, with more than 12% seen only once. The top ten clones comprise about 12% of the sample. Sequencing input: blood. These receptors were collected from a woman in her forties or fifties with Graves' ophthalmopathy.

This clonotype was seen repeatedly, ten times or more. DNA for the CDR3: TGTGCCAGCACCCCGGGTACCGGAAAATATGGCTACACCTTC. This gives the protein CASTPGTGKYGYTF. The chain combines TRBV28 with TRBJ1-2, with no clear D. V was trimmed by 7 bases and J by 5 bases, leaving 17 bases between them. Per the germline V gene, CDR1 is MDHEN and CDR2 is SYDVKM. CDR3 length equals 14 residues.

This clonotype was recorded many times. This chain connects TRBV29-1 to TRBJ1-1; maybe TRBD1 (6 bases). Trimming stripped 0 bases from V and 1 base from J, with 18 bases between. This CDR3 is 17 amino acids long. CDR1 is SQVTM and CDR2 is ANQGSEA in the germline V gene. Here the CDR3 reads CSVEDLRGTLKNTEAFF. The DNA for the CDR3 is TGCAGCGTTGAAGATCTTCGAGGGACACTCAAGAACACTGAAGCTTTCTTT.

This clonotype was recorded at least ten times. J is TRBJ2-7 and V is TRBV3-1; TRBD2 aligns across 8 bases. CDR1 is LGHDT, CDR2 YNNKEL, per germline (reference sequence). The CDR3 has 15 residues. J was trimmed by 6 bases and V by 4 bases; bases with no gene match: 11. The CDR3 DNA reads as TGTGCCAGCAGCCCTCGAACAGGACTAGCCCGCGAGCAGTACTTC. Protein: CASSPRTGLAREQYF.

This clonotype was seen a few times. J is TRBJ2-1 and V is TRBV6-6; D ambiguous. The CDR3 is 16 residues long. The V gene's germline CDR1 is MNHNY and CDR2 SVGAGI (reference sequence). The V end lost 2 bases, the J end lost 1 base, and 12 bases lay between the germline ends. The CDR3 reads CASSYGPGRSYNEQFF. CDR3 DNA sequence: TGTGCCAGCAGTTACGGGCCCGGGCGGTCCTACAATGAGCAGTTCTTC.

This clonotype was recorded many times. The CDR3 here is CASSPDKARDTQYF. CDR3 sequence (DNA): TGCGCCAGCAGCCCGGACAAGGCACGAGATACGCAGTATTTT. The rearrangement uses TRBV4-3 and TRBJ2-3; TRBD1 is a possible D gene (5 bases). Germline V gene lookup returns CDR1 LGHNA and CDR2 YSLEER. Trimming removed 4 bases from V and 5 bases from J, with 13 bases in between. The CDR3 totals 14 residues.

This rearrangement joins TRBV24-1 to TRBJ1-2, with 8 bases lining up with TRBD1. The CDR3 sequence is 14 residues long. Per germline, CDR1 KGHDR and CDR2 SFDVKD. V shed 7 bases and J 5 bases; nucleotides not matched to a gene: 8. The chain's CDR3 is CATSPTGERYGYTF. The CDR3 DNA reads as TGTGCCACCAGCCCGACAGGGGAGAGATATGGCTACACCTTC.

This clonotype was found many times. The chain carries TRBV28 and TRBJ1-1, with D tentatively TRBD1 (5 bases). The length of the CDR3 is 16 residues. Trimming left V 3 bases short and J 1 base short, with 15 bases between. Germline loops: CDR1 MDHEN, CDR2 SYDVKM. CDR3 sequence: CASSLTARGRNTEAFF. CDR3 in DNA: TGTGCCAGCAGTTTGACTGCGAGGGGAAGGAACACTGAAGCTTTCTTT.

There are many counts of this clonotype. The chain employs TRBV7-2 and TRBJ2-6; D uncertain. CDR3 length: 14 residues. Germline CDR1 is SGHTA and CDR2 is FQGNSA. V was shortened by 2 bases and J by 2 bases, with 4 bases between the two germline ends. Written as DNA, the CDR3 is TGTGCCAGCAGCTTATTACCTGGGGCCAACGTCCTGACTTTC. This gives the protein CASSLLPGANVLTF.

This chain connects TRBV9 to TRBJ1-6; D is unclear. Germline assignment: CDR1 SGDLS and CDR2 YYNGEE. This CDR3 spans 14 amino acids. V gave up 0 bases and J gave up 11 bases, with 12 bases separating them. The chain's CDR3 is CASSVVAEGTPLHF. The CDR3, as DNA: TGTGCCAGCAGCGTAGTGGCAGAGGGAACACCCCTCCACTTT.

Comments on this clonotype: This may be a read error, as it is one base from a much larger clone. This chain uses TRBV28 with TRBJ1-1; D unresolved. Trimming left V 3 bases short and J 3 bases short, with 20 bases between. The CDR3 runs to 17 residues. Germline V lookup: CDR1 MDHEN, CDR2 SYDVKM. The CDR3 spells CASSFRQIRGLDTEAFF. CDR3 nucleotides: TGTGCCAGCAGTTTTCGGCAGATCCGGGGTTTGGACACTGAAGCTTTCTTT.

This clonotype has just a few counts. V is TRBV27 and J is TRBJ2-2; D tentatively reads TRBD1 or TRBD2 (5 bases each). V lost 10 bases, J lost 6 bases, and 15 bases lay in between. CDR3 length: 13 amino acids. Germline-derived CDR1 and CDR2 are MNHEY and SMNVEV (reference sequence). CDR3 sequence: CATLGVSAGELFF. CDR3 in DNA: TGTGCCACACTAGGGGTTAGCGCCGGGGAGCTGTTTTTT.

Of note for this clonotype: This could be a read error, since a much larger clone is one nucleotide away. CDR3 coding DNA: TGTGCCAGCAGCTTAAAGGCAGGGAGGGCCGGGGAGCTGCTTTTT. It encodes CASSLKAGRAGELLF. J is TRBJ2-2 and V is TRBV7-3; the match to TRBD2 covers 7 bases. In germline, CDR1 is SGHTA, CDR2 FQGTGA. This CDR3 spans 15 amino acids.

This clonotype was observed at least ten times. This chain links TRBV7-2 with TRBJ1-2; no firm D call. V lost 0 bases and J lost 4, with 15 bases in between. This CDR3 comprises 16 residues. Germline assignment: CDR1 SGHTA and CDR2 FQGNSA. Written as DNA, the CDR3 is TGTGCCAGCAGCTTAGCGCTTGGAGGGTACACCTATGGCTACACCTTC. Its translation is CASSLALGGYTYGYTF. The full variable domain, completed using reference TRBV7-2 and TRBJ1-2, is GAGVSQSPSNKVTEKGKDVELRCDPISGHTALYWYRQSLGQGLEFLIYFQGNSAPDKSGLPSDRFSAERTGGSVSTLTIQRTQQEDSAVYLCASSLALGGYTYGYTFGSGTRLTVV.